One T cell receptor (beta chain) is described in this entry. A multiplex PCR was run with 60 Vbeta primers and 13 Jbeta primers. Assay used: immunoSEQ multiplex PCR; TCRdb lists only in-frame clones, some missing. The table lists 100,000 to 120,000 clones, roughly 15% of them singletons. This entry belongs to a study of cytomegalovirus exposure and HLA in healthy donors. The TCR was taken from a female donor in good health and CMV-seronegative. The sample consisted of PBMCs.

In DNA, the CDR3 is TGTGCCTGGACTAGCGGGGTCTCCTACAATGAGCAGTTCTTC. It codes for CAWTSGVSYNEQFF. The chain joins TRBV30 to TRBJ2-1, with 9 bases lining up with TRBD2. CDR3 length equals 14 residues. The J segment lost 0 bases and the V segment lost 4 bases, leaving 1 base of the junction unmatched. Looked up from germline, CDR1 is GTSNPN and CDR2 is SVGIG (reference sequence).